This T cell receptor beta chain was recorded in a study of blood T cells in healthy people across ages. Note on this clonotype: Its cognate antigen is unknown.

The CDR3 totals 14 residues. Trimming took 6 bases from V and 6 from J, leaving 15 bases between them. The germline V gene has CDR1 MDHEN and CDR2 SYDVKM. A J-beta primer mix and a sample-barcoded 5' primer were used in a second PCR of roughly 7 to 12 cycles. MiXCR, applied by TCRdb to the 5' RACE reads, yields one record per CDR3 protein. The repertoire holds about 680,000 distinct CDR3 sequences, with over 45% as singletons. Whole-study results and caveats: Any changes in expanded clonotypes were possibly confounded, as donor CMV status remained unknown.

This TCR was sampled from a woman aged 60-75 years in good health. The genes are TRBV28 and TRBJ2-1; possibly TRBD1 or TRBD2 for D (5 bases each). The specimen sequenced was blood. CDR3 residues: CASSLGRFGNEQFF. The CDR3 DNA reads TGTGCCAGCAGCTTGGGACGATTTGGCAATGAGCAGTTCTTC.